One and the same sample provided the 21 T cell receptor beta chains below, sequenced in a study of cytomegalovirus exposure and HLA in healthy donors. Assay used: immunoSEQ multiplex PCR; TCRdb lists only in-frame clones, some missing. The sample has fewer than 400,000 clones, 88% seen once; the top ten hold around 0.91%. The sequencing sample was made of PBMCs. The receptors were sampled from a man younger than 45 in good health and CMV-seronegative.

The rearrangement uses TRBV7-2 and TRBJ2-7, with D unresolved. The germline V gene encodes CDR1 SGHTA and CDR2 FQGNSA. Trimming removed 3 bases from V and 1 base from J, with 7 bases in between. This CDR3 has 13 residues. The CDR3 DNA follows: TGTGCCAGCAGCTTCGATAGATCCTACGAGCAGTACTTC. It encodes CASSFDRSYEQYF.

The chain recombines TRBV7-8 with TRBJ2-5, with 10 nucleotides matching TRBD2. The germline gives CDR1 SGHVS, CDR2 FQNEAQ. V trimming: 1 base; J trimming: 4 bases; junction bases outside the gene matches: 3. The CDR3 runs 15 residues. The chain's CDR3 is CASSLERGGRETQYF. The CDR3 coding sequence is TGTGCCAGCAGCTTAGAGCGGGGGGGCCGAGAGACCCAGTACTTC.

The rearrangement joins TRBV7-2 to TRBJ1-1, with 7 nucleotides matching TRBD1. Trimming cost V 4 bases and J 1 base; bases outside gene matches: 9. Germline CDR1 and CDR2: SGHTA and FQGNSA. The CDR3 runs 16 residues. CDR3 bases: TGTGCCAGCAGCTCGGGACAGAACATCCAGAACACTGAAGCTTTCTTT. This sequence encodes CASSSGQNIQNTEAFF.

The rearrangement joins TRBV7-9 to TRBJ2-1; a possible D gene is TRBD2 (5 bases). The length of the CDR3 is 14 residues. V was clipped by 8 bases and J by 1 base, with 12 bases between them. CDR1 is SEHNR and CDR2 is FQNEAQ in the germline V gene (reference sequence). The CDR3 protein is CASSWLASYNEQFF. The CDR3 DNA is TGTGCCAGCTCCTGGCTAGCTTCCTACAATGAGCAGTTCTTC.

The rearrangement uses TRBV15 and TRBJ1-6; D call uncertain. Per the germline V gene, CDR1 is LNHNV and CDR2 is YYDKDF (reference sequence). Trimming took off 0 bases at V and 8 bases at J, with 5 bases between the two ends. This CDR3 is built from 13 residues. CDR3: CATSRDTYSPLHF. The CDR3 nucleotides are TGTGCCACCAGCAGAGATACATATTCACCCCTCCACTTT.

V is TRBV5-1 and J is TRBJ2-3; D is undetermined. V dropped 0 bases and J dropped 4 bases, with 6 bases sitting between them. The length of the CDR3 is 13 residues. In germline, CDR1 is SGHRS, CDR2 YFSETQ. Written as DNA, the CDR3 is TGCGCCAGCAGCTTGGAGCCCCCAGATACGCAGTATTTT. Its protein product is CASSLEPPDTQYF.

The V call is TRBV4-3, the J call TRBJ1-6, with a tentative D call TRBD1 (6 bases). CDR1 and CDR2 from the germline V gene are LGHNA and YSLEER. The germline V and J ends were trimmed by 3 bases and 6 bases, with 12 bases remaining between them. CDR3 length: 15 amino acids. CDR3 protein: CASSQRGQLNSPLHF. In DNA form, the CDR3 reads TGCGCCAGCAGCCAGCGTGGACAGCTTAATTCACCCCTCCACTTT.

This clone turned up a few times. The chain employs TRBV30 and TRBJ1-6, with a tentative D call TRBD1 (5 bases). The CDR3 is 12 residues long. The V gene's germline CDR1 is GTSNPN and CDR2 SVGIG (reference sequence). Trimming stripped 2 bases from V and 10 bases from J, with 9 bases between. CDR3 nucleotide sequence: TGTGCCTGGAGTCAGACAGTATCACCCCTCCACTTT. It codes for CAWSQTVSPLHF.

The rearrangement links TRBV6-5 to TRBJ1-1, with TRBD1 matching 7 bases. This CDR3 is 15 amino acids long. The J segment lost 0 bases and the V segment lost 2 bases, leaving 3 bases of the junction unmatched. The germline V gene encodes CDR1 MNHEY and CDR2 SVGAGI. The CDR3 here is CASSYGDRMNTEAFF. Here the CDR3 DNA reads TGTGCCAGCAGTTACGGGGACAGAATGAACACTGAAGCTTTCTTT.

DNA of the CDR3: TGTGCCAGCAGTCCCCAGGGCGGCTATGGCTACACCTTC. This sequence encodes CASSPQGGYGYTF. The chain joins TRBV6-1 to TRBJ1-2; possible D gene TRBD1, 5 bases. There are 13 residues in the CDR3. The V end was cut by 5 bases, the J end by 4 bases, with 11 bases between. The V gene's germline CDR1 is MNHNS and CDR2 SASEGT.

This clone was picked up a small number of times. CDR3 protein: CASSTYYRGFYGYTF. The CDR3 nucleotides are TGTGCCAGTAGTACGTACTACAGGGGCTTCTATGGCTACACCTTC. The chain couples TRBV19 to TRBJ1-2, with 7 nucleotides matching TRBD1. There are 15 residues in the CDR3. Per germline, CDR1 LNHDA and CDR2 SQIVND (reference sequence). The V segment lost 4 bases and the J segment 4 bases; nucleotides outside the gene matches: 9.

The CDR3 loop reads CASSETGVPSGTQYF. The CDR3 DNA is TGTGCCAGCAGTGAGACAGGGGTCCCCTCGGGTACGCAGTATTTT. The chain employs TRBV6-1 and TRBJ2-3, with TRBD1 matching 8 bases. Germline V lookup: CDR1 MNHNS, CDR2 SASEGT. V lost 3 bases and J lost 8; bases outside the gene matches: 10. This CDR3 spans 15 amino acids.

V usage is TRBV19 and J usage is TRBJ2-7, with 9 bases lining up with TRBD2. V dropped 4 bases and J dropped 2; count of bases not matched to a gene: 6. Germline V gene lookup returns CDR1 LNHDA and CDR2 SQIVND (reference sequence). The CDR3 has 15 residues. Here the CDR3 reads CASSTTSGATYEQYF. DNA of the CDR3: TGTGCCAGTAGTACGACTAGCGGAGCGACCTACGAGCAGTACTTC. Together with reference TRBV19 and TRBJ2-7, the CDR3 gives the full variable domain: DGGITQSPKYLFRKEGQNVTLSCEQNLNHDAMYWYRQDPGQGLRLIYYSQIVNDFQKGDIAEGYSVSREKKESFPLTVTSAQKNPTAFYLCASSTTSGATYEQYFGPGTRLTVT.

This clone was detected once. The chain combines TRBV7-2 with TRBJ1-2, with D tentatively TRBD1 (5 bases). With 7 bases removed from V and 5 bases from J, the gap between germline ends came to 11 bases. The CDR3 extends over 12 amino acids. Germline V CDR1 and CDR2: SGHTA, FQGNSA. CDR3 nucleotide sequence: TGTGCCAGCACCGTTCAGGGTTATGGCTACACCTTC. Protein sequence: CASTVQGYGYTF.

The chain has TRBV4-2 and TRBJ1-1, with D maybe TRBD1 (6 bases). CDR3 length: 17 residues. With 4 bases removed from V and 0 bases from J, the gap between germline ends came to 18 bases. Germline V gives CDR1 LGHNA, CDR2 YNFKEQ. CDR3 sequence reads: CASSPDPTGIMNTEAFF. CDR3 in DNA: TGTGCCAGCAGCCCCGATCCTACAGGGATCATGAACACTGAAGCTTTCTTT.

The chain uses TRBV4-1 and TRBJ1-1, with unresolved D. Trimming left V 4 bases short and J 4 bases short, with 13 bases between. The CDR3 covers 14 residues. In germline, CDR1 is MGHRA, CDR2 YSYEKL. The CDR3 DNA reads TGCGCCAGCAGCCCTAGTAGTGGCGGCACTGAAGCTTTCTTT. It yields the protein CASSPSSGGTEAFF.

This chain links TRBV19 with TRBJ2-7; the D is unclear. This CDR3 has 14 amino acids. V gave up 2 bases and J gave up 0 bases, with 8 bases separating them. Germline V CDR1 and CDR2: LNHDA, SQIVND (reference sequence). The CDR3 sequence: CASSILHSSYEQYF. The DNA of the CDR3 is TGTGCCAGTAGTATATTGCACAGCTCCTACGAGCAGTACTTC.

This chain links TRBV5-4 with TRBJ2-3; 11 bases align to TRBD1. Unmatched junction bases numbered 3, after V lost 1 base and J lost 5 bases. The CDR3 is 15 amino acids. The germline V gene has CDR1 SGHNT and CDR2 YYREEE (reference sequence). The CDR3 DNA reads TGTGCCAGCAGCTTGTGGGGACAGGGGGAAGATACGCAGTATTTT. It is translated as CASSLWGQGEDTQYF. Together with reference TRBV5-4 and TRBJ2-3, the CDR3 gives the full variable domain: ETGVTQSPTHLIKTRGQQVTLRCSSQSGHNTVSWYQQALGQGPQFIFQYYREEENGRGNFPPRFSGLQFPNYSSELNVNALELDDSALYLCASSLWGQGEDTQYFGPGTRLTVL.

This chain joins TRBV25-1 and TRBJ2-7; 11 nucleotides align to TRBD1. The V gene's germline CDR1 is MGHDK and CDR2 SYGVNS. The CDR3 totals 16 residues. Trimming removed 1 base from V and 3 bases from J; junction bases left unmatched: 5. CDR3 amino acids: CASSESLGTGGYEQYF. CDR3 in DNA: TGTGCCAGCAGTGAATCGCTCGGGACAGGGGGCTACGAGCAGTACTTC.

The chain links TRBV18 to TRBJ1-5, with 8 positions matching TRBD1. Per the germline V gene, CDR1 is KGHSH and CDR2 is LQKENI. V lost 6 bases and J lost 3; bases outside the gene matches: 4. CDR3 length: 14 residues. The CDR3 spells CASSKDRVNQPQHF. The CDR3 DNA sequence: TGTGCCAGCTCGAAGGACAGGGTCAATCAGCCCCAGCATTTT.

The chain links TRBV7-2 to TRBJ2-4; 9 bases fit TRBD2. There are 14 residues in the CDR3. CDR1 SGHTA and CDR2 FQGNSA come from the germline V gene. V lost 8 bases, J lost 7 bases, and 9 bases stayed unmatched. The CDR3 DNA is TGTGCCAGCGGGATTAGCGGGGGTTCCAACATTCAGTACTTC. Protein product: CASGISGGSNIQYF.